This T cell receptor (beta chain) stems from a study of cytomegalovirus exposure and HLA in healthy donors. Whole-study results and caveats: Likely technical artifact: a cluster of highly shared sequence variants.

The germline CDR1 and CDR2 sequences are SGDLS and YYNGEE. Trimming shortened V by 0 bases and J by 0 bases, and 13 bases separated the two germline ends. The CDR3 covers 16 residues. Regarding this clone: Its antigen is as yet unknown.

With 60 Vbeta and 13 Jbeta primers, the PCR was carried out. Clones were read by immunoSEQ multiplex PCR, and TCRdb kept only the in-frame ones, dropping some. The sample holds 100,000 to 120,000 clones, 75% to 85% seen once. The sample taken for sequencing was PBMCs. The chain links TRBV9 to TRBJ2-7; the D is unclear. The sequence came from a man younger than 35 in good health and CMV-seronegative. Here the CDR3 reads CASSVESSPSSYEQYF. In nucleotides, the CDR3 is TGTGCCAGCAGCGTAGAAAGTAGCCCCAGCTCCTACGAGCAGTACTTC.